These 16 T cell receptor beta chains originate from one sample sequenced in a study of blood T cell repertoires in COVID-19. Using immunoSEQ multiplex PCR, the repertoire was profiled, and TCRdb retains in-frame clones only, with some absent. The sample lists some 70,000 clones; 70% to 90% were seen once. Sequenced input: peripheral blood. These receptors were taken from a woman aged 50 to 60 with COVID-19, enrolled during active disease.

The gene calls are TRBV9 and TRBJ2-1; D possibly corresponds to TRBD2 (6 bases). The V end was cut by 3 bases, the J end by 2 bases, with 18 bases between. This CDR3 is 17 amino acids long. Germline CDR1 reads SGDLS; CDR2 reads YYNGEE. CDR3 protein: CASSEGLGTLPYNEQFF. CDR3 bases: TGTGCCAGCAGCGAGGGTTTGGGGACTCTACCCTACAATGAGCAGTTCTTC.

The chain combines TRBV5-1 with TRBJ1-1; 11 bases agree with TRBD1. The J segment lost 1 base and the V segment lost 4 bases, leaving 6 bases of the junction unmatched. The CDR3 consists of 16 residues. CDR1 and CDR2 (germline): SGHRS, YFSETQ. The CDR3 DNA is TGCGCCAGCAGCGGCGGACAGGGGGCAGGGAACACTGAAGCTTTCTTT. Translated, it gives CASSGGQGAGNTEAFF.

This chain uses TRBV7-2 with TRBJ2-5; tentative D call: TRBD1 (6 bases). V was cut by 2 bases and J by 5 bases, with 12 bases left in between. Per germline, CDR1 SGHTA and CDR2 FQGNSA. The CDR3 contains 14 residues. In nucleotides, the CDR3 is TGTGCCAGCAGCTTAACCTCAGGGGCGGAGACCCAGTACTTC. This encodes CASSLTSGAETQYF.

The sample holds a few counts of this clone. The CDR3 region is CASSELRTSENNEQFF. The CDR3 nucleotides are TGTGCCAGCAGTGAATTGAGGACTAGCGAGAACAATGAGCAGTTCTTC. V is TRBV25-1 and J is TRBJ2-1; 9 nucleotides align to TRBD2. With V trimmed by 1 base and J by 5 bases, 6 bases remained unmatched. Germline CDR1 MGHDK, CDR2 SYGVNS. The CDR3 sequence is 16 residues long.

This rearrangement joins TRBV9 to TRBJ2-1; TRBD2 matches at 11 bases. The length of the CDR3 is 16 residues. V was clipped by 4 bases and J by 9 bases; unmatched bases: 12. CDR1 and CDR2 (germline): SGDLS, YYNGEE. The CDR3 DNA is TGTGCCAGCAGCCCCCTAGCGGGAGGCCCCGTTGGTGAGCAGTTCTTC. Translated: CASSPLAGGPVGEQFF.

The J gene is TRBJ2-3, the V gene TRBV7-2, with 13 bases that match TRBD2. This CDR3 contains 16 residues. The germline CDR1 and CDR2 sequences are SGHTA and FQGNSA. After removal of 3 bases from V and 6 bases from J, the junction contained 6 bases not matched to a gene. CDR3 bases: TGTGCCAGCAGCTTTGGACTAGCGGGAGCGGGGGATACGCAGTATTTT. Translation gives CASSFGLAGAGDTQYF.

V and J are TRBV28 and TRBJ2-7; D gene uncertain. The V gene lost 2 bases and the J gene lost 0 bases, with 5 bases spanning the gap. In germline, CDR1 is MDHEN, CDR2 SYDVKM. The CDR3 sequence is 13 residues long. The CDR3 spells CASSLPFSYEQYF. CDR3 nucleotide sequence: TGTGCCAGCAGTTTACCTTTCTCCTACGAGCAGTACTTC.

This clone has just a few counts. CDR3 region: CASSLSGSGYTF. The CDR3 DNA reads TGTGCCAGCAGCTTGTCGGGGTCCGGCTACACCTTC. This sequence joins TRBV5-8 and TRBJ1-2, with D hard to call. CDR3 length equals 12 residues. With 1 base removed from V and 8 bases from J, the gap between germline ends came to 9 bases. CDR1 is SGHTS, CDR2 YDEGEE, per germline.

V and J are TRBV28 and TRBJ2-7; the match to TRBD2 covers 10 bases. V was pared by 7 bases and J by 3 bases, with 3 bases of the junction left unmatched. Germline V gives CDR1 MDHEN, CDR2 SYDVKM. The CDR3 totals 13 residues. CDR3 sequence (DNA): TGTGCCAGCAAGGGACTAGCGCTCTACGAGCAGTACTTC. Its translation: CASKGLALYEQYF.

The chain is built from TRBV19 and TRBJ2-1, with a tentative D call TRBD1 (5 bases). CDR3 length: 16 amino acids. The germline V gene has CDR1 LNHDA and CDR2 SQIVND (reference sequence). V lost 8 bases to trimming and J lost 10 bases, with 27 bases between them. CDR3: CASADGPARGVSEQFF. The CDR3 DNA follows: TGTGCCAGTGCTGATGGTCCGGCTAGGGGTGTCAGCGAGCAGTTCTTC.

The V and J genes are TRBV10-3 and TRBJ2-7; 8 bases align to TRBD2. CDR1 and CDR2 from the germline V gene are ENHRY and SYGVKD. The junction had 4 bases not matched to a gene; V was cut back by 0 bases and J by 6 bases. CDR3 length equals 14 residues. For the CDR3, the DNA is TGTGCCATCAGTGAGTCACTAACTAGCGGCGAGCAGTACTTC. As protein: CAISESLTSGEQYF.

CDR3 amino acids: CASLTDVSGNTIYF. For the CDR3, the DNA is TGTGCCAGTCTGACTGATGTCTCTGGAAACACCATATATTTT. V is TRBV6-6 and J is TRBJ1-3; D is unresolved. The CDR3 loop spans 14 amino acids. V lost 9 bases, J lost 0 bases, and 12 bases lay in between. Per the germline V gene, CDR1 is MNHNY and CDR2 is SVGAGI (reference sequence).

This chain joins TRBV5-6 and TRBJ2-3, with 8 nucleotides matching TRBD2. The CDR3 spans 14 residues. Losses at the gene ends were 3 bases for V and 4 bases for J; bases not matched to a gene: 4. Looked up from germline, CDR1 is SGHDT and CDR2 is YYEEEE. CDR3 bases: TGTGCCAGCAGCTCTGGACTAGCCCCAGATACGCAGTATTTT. Its translation is CASSSGLAPDTQYF. The variable domain in full, completed from reference TRBV5-6 and TRBJ2-3, reads DAGVTQSPTHLIKTRGQQVTLRCSPKSGHDTVSWYQQALGQGPQFIFQYYEEEERQRGNFPDRFSGHQFPNYSSELNVNALLLGDSALYLCASSSGLAPDTQYFGPGTRLTVL.

The gene calls are TRBV29-1 and TRBJ1-4; the match to TRBD1 covers 8 bases. The CDR3 contains 14 residues. Germline assignment: CDR1 SQVTM and CDR2 ANQGSEA. Trimming at V came to 4 bases and at J to 7 bases, leaving 8 bases not matched to a gene. The CDR3 DNA reads as TGCAGCGTTGTACGACCCGGGACAGGTGAAAAACTGTTTTTT. It yields the protein CSVVRPGTGEKLFF.

V usage is TRBV5-5 and J usage is TRBJ2-5; D call uncertain. Germline V gene lookup returns CDR1 SGHKS and CDR2 YYEKEE (reference sequence). This CDR3 has 14 residues. V lost 0 bases, J lost 5 bases, and 11 bases lay in between. The CDR3 loop reads CASSLGQVLETQYF. CDR3 DNA: TGTGCCAGCAGCTTGGGGCAAGTCCTGGAGACCCAGTACTTC.

The chain is built from TRBV20-1 and TRBJ2-4; tentatively, D is TRBD1 (6 bases). Trimming shortened V by 3 bases and J by 0 bases, and 15 bases separated the two germline ends. Germline V gene data show CDR1 as DFQATT and CDR2 as SNEGSKA (reference sequence). The CDR3 consists of 16 residues. CDR3 in amino acids: CSASGGSTIAKNIQYF. Written as DNA, the CDR3 is TGCAGTGCTAGTGGGGGCTCAACTATAGCCAAAAACATTCAGTACTTC.